The source of this T cell receptor (beta chain) is a study of T cell repertoires in cytomegalovirus infection. Study-wide context: Both a matching HLA type and CMV infection were indicated by public TCR beta signatures.

TCRdb reprocessed the reads via MiXCR and lists one record per CDR3 protein. The table records about 300,000 distinct CDR3 sequences, approximately 8.9% of them present only once. This clonotype was counted many times. Its antigen remains unidentified. Study results and caveats: The ex vivo response was dominated by HLA-C-restricted CMV-specific TCR beta clonotypes. Cumulative frequency of public TCR beta families picked out carriers of CMV plus the relevant HLA.

The CDR3 covers 14 residues. The junction had 4 bases not matched to a gene; V was cut back by 2 bases and J by 7 bases. From germline, CDR1 is DFQATT and CDR2 SNEGSKA (reference sequence). The sequence came from a human donor in good health (CMV status not recorded). Some clones in this sample may be carry-over from other donors' samples. The sequenced sample consisted of PBMCs. The chain joins TRBV20-1 to TRBJ1-6, with 8 bases lining up with TRBD1. The CDR3 nucleotides are TGCAGTGCTAGACAGGGGGCTAGCAATTCACCCCTCCACTTT. It is translated as CSARQGASNSPLHF.